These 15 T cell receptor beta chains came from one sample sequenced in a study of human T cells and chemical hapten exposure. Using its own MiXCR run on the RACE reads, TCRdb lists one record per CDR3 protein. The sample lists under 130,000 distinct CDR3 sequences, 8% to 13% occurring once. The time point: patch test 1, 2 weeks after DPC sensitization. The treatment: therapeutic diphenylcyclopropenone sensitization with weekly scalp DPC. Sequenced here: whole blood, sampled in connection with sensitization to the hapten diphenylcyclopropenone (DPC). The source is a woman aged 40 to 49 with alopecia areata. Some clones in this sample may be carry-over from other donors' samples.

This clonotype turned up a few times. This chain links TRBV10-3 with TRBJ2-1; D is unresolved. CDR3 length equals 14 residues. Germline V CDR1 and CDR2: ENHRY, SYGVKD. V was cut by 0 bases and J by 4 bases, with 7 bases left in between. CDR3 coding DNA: TGTGCCATCAGTGAGTCGACGGATTACAATGAGCAGTTCTTC. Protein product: CAISESTDYNEQFF.

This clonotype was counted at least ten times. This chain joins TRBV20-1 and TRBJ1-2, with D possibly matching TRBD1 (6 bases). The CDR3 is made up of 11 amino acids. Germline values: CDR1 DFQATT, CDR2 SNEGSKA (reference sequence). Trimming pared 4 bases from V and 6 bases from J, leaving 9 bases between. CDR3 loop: CSATGVDGYTF. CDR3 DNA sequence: TGCAGTGCTACAGGGGTTGATGGCTACACCTTC.

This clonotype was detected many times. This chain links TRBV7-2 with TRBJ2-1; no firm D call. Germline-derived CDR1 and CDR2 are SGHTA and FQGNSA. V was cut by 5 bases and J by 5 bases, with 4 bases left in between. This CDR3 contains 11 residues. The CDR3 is CASSENNEQFF. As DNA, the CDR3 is TGTGCCAGCAGCGAGAACAATGAGCAGTTCTTC.

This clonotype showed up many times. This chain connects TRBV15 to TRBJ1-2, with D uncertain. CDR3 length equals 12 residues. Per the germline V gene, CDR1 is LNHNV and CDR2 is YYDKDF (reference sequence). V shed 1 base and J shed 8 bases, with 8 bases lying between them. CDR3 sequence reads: CATSRGRRGYTF. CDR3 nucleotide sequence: TGTGCCACCAGCAGAGGACGGCGAGGCTACACCTTC. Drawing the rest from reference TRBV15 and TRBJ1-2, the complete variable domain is DAMVIQNPRYQVTQFGKPVTLSCSQTLNHNVMYWYQQKSSQAPKLLFHYYDKDFNNEADTPDNFQSRRPNTSFCFLDIRSPGLGDTAMYLCATSRGRRGYTFGSGTRLTVV.

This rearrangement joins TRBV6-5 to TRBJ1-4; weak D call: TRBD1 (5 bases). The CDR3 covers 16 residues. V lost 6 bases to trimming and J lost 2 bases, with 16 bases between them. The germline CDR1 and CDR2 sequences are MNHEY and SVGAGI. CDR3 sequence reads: CASSPYRQTTNEKLFF. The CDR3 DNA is TGTGCCAGCAGCCCGTATAGACAGACTACTAATGAAAAACTGTTTTTT.

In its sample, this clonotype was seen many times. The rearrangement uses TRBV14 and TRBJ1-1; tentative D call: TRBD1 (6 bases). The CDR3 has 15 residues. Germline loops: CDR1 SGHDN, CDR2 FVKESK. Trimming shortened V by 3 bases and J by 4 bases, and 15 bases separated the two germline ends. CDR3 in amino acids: CASSQIQAGATEAFF. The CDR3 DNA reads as TGTGCCAGCAGCCAGATTCAGGCAGGGGCCACTGAAGCTTTCTTT.

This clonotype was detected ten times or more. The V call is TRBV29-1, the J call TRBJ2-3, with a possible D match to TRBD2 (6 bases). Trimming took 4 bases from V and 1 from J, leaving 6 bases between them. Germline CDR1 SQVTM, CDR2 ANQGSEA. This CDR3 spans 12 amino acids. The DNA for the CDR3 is TGCAGCGTTGCGGGGGGCACAGATACGCAGTATTTT. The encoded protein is CSVAGGTDTQYF.

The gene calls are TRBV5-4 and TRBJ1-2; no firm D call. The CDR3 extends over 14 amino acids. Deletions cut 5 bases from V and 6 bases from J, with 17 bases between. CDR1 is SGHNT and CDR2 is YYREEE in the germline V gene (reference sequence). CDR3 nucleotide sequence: TGTGCCAGCAGTTTCTTGGGAGGCTTGGATGGCTACACCTTC. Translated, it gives CASSFLGGLDGYTF.

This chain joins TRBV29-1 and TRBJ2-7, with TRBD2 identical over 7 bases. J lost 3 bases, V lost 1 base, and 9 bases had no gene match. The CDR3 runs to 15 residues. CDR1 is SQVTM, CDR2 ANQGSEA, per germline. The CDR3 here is CSVEGGGPQDYEQYF. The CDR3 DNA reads TGCAGCGTTGAAGGGGGGGGACCCCAGGACTACGAGCAGTACTTC.

CDR3 loop: CSVEDTGLEETQYF. DNA for the CDR3: TGCAGCGTTGAAGATACAGGGCTGGAAGAGACCCAGTACTTC. This chain connects TRBV29-1 to TRBJ2-5, with TRBD1 as a possible D gene (6 bases). Germline V gives CDR1 SQVTM, CDR2 ANQGSEA. Trimming took off 0 bases at V and 3 bases at J, with 11 bases between the two ends. CDR3 size: 14 residues. The full variable domain, rest sourced from reference TRBV29-1 and TRBJ2-5, is SAVISQKPSRDICQRGTSLTIQCQVDSQVTMMFWYRQQPGQSLTLIATANQGSEATYESGFVIDKFPISRPNLTFSTLTVSNMSPEDSSIYLCSVEDTGLEETQYFGPGTRLLVL.

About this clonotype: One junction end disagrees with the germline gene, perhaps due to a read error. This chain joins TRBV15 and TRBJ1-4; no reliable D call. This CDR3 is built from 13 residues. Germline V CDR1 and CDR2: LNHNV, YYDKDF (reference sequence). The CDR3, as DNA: TGTGCCACCAGCCGGACCCCTGGGGAAAAACTGGTTTTT. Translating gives CATSRTPGEKLVF.

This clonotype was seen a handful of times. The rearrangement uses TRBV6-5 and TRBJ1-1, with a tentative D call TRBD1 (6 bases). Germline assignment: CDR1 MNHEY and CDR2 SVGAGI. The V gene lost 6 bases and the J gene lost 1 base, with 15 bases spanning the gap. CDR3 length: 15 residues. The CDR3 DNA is TGTGCCAGCAGGCACAGGGCCCTCGCGAACACTGAAGCTTTCTTT. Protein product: CASRHRALANTEAFF.

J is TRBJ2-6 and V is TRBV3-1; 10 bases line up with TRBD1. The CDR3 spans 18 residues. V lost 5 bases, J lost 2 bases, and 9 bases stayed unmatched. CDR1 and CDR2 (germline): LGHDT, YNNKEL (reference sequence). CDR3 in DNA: TGTGCCAGCAGCGCGCGACAGGGGGCCGGACCTGGGGCCAACGTCCTGACTTTC. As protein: CASSARQGAGPGANVLTF.

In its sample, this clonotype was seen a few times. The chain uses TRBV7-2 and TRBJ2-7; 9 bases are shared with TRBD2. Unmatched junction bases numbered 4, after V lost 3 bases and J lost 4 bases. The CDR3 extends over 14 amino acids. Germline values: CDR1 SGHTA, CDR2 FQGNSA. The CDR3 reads CASSFAGGRYEQYF. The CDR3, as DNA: TGTGCCAGCAGCTTCGCGGGAGGGCGATACGAGCAGTACTTC. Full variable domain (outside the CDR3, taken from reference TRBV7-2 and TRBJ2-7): GAGVSQSPSNKVTEKGKDVELRCDPISGHTALYWYRQSLGQGLEFLIYFQGNSAPDKSGLPSDRFSAERTGGSVSTLTIQRTQQEDSAVYLCASSFAGGRYEQYFGPGTRLTVT.

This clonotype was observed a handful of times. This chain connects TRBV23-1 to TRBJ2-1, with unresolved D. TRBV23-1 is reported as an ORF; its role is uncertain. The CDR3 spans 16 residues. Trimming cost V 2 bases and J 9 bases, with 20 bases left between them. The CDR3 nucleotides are TGCGCCAGCAGTCAACCCGCCTACGGAAGAGACGCTGAGCAGTTCTTC. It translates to CASSQPAYGRDAEQFF.